The 20 T cell receptor beta chains listed next were all sequenced from one sample in a study of vaccination effects on CD4 cells after COVID-19 (dated by TCRdb to the early 2020s). To identify antigen-specific CD4+ T cell clonotypes by their expansion, the ViraFEST assay first stimulated PBMC with viral peptide pools and then applied TCR sequencing. After less than eleven days of culture, CD4+ T cells were isolated with the EasySep CD4+ T cell isolation kit. Library preparation employed the immunoSEQ multiplex PCR assay. As stored in TCRdb, this immuneACCESS dataset retains in-frame rearrangements with V and J assigned. A fraction of the clones does not appear; measured against another copy, unresolved V genes explain less than half of the discrepancy, and the remainder lacks a known reason. The sample table lists 45,000 to 65,000 clones, over 80% of them with a count of one. About 2.3% of the sample is in the top ten clones.

The antigens for these receptors are not known. The sequenced sample was CD4+ T cells from PBMCs cultured with HCoV-229E spike peptides, obtained before COVID-19 vaccination. This specimen's cell subset or site label, per the study, means: HCoV-229E spike overlapping peptide pool stimulation. The source is a human donor who received a COVID-19 vaccine.

This clone is labeled as medium-sized. V and J are TRBV9 and TRBJ2-5; either TRBD1 or TRBD2 may supply D (5 bases each). Trimming removed 3 bases from V and 0 bases from J, with 9 bases in between. This CDR3 region has 14 residues. CDR1 and CDR2 from the germline V gene are SGDLS and YYNGEE. This chain's CDR3 is CASSAGDHQETQYF. The CDR3 nucleotides read TGTGCCAGCAGCGCTGGGGACCACCAAGAGACCCAGTACTTC.

The rearrangement joins TRBV18 to TRBJ1-1; a possible D gene is TRBD1 (6 bases). CDR1 is KGHSH and CDR2 is LQKENI in the germline V gene. CDR3 length: 14 amino acids. Trimming removed 3 bases from V and 0 bases from J, with 8 bases in between. CDR3 sequence (DNA): TGTGCCAGCTCACCTGGACAGATGAACACTGAAGCTTTCTTT. The encoded protein is CASSPGQMNTEAFF.

V usage is TRBV7-2 and J usage is TRBJ2-2; D is possibly TRBD2 (5 bases). The germline CDR1 and CDR2 sequences are SGHTA and FQGNSA. This CDR3 region has 14 residues. V was cut by 0 bases and J by 5 bases, with 7 bases left in between. The CDR3 is CASSLASGTGELFF. Here the CDR3 DNA reads TGTGCCAGCAGCTTAGCATCGGGGACCGGGGAGCTGTTTTTT.

This clone was seen a handful of times. The V call is TRBV6-1, the J call TRBJ2-4; D not certain. The germline gives CDR1 MNHNS, CDR2 SASEGT. This CDR3 region has 14 residues. Trimming pared 3 bases from V and 0 bases from J, leaving 6 bases between. CDR3: CASSDGLAKNIQYF. CDR3 nucleotides: TGTGCCAGCAGTGACGGATTAGCCAAAAACATTCAGTACTTC.

The genes are TRBV15 and TRBJ1-5; D unresolved. Trimming stripped 0 bases from V and 6 bases from J, with 18 bases between. The germline V gene encodes CDR1 LNHNV and CDR2 YYDKDF (reference sequence). This CDR3 comprises 17 residues. The CDR3 region has the DNA TGTGCCACCAGCAGAGATCGTGGTGACCTCGAGTTTCAGCCCCAGCATTTT. Amino acid sequence: CATSRDRGDLEFQPQHF.

This clone was picked up a small number of times. CDR3 sequence (DNA): TGTGCCAGCTCACCAATAGGCCCGGGACAGGGGGATTTGTCGCAGTTCTTC. Encoded protein: CASSPIGPGQGDLSQFF. The chain is built from TRBV18 and TRBJ2-1; 11 bases align to TRBD1. V was clipped by 2 bases and J by 12 bases; unmatched bases: 15. The CDR3 consists of 17 residues. CDR1 is KGHSH, CDR2 LQKENI, per germline. The full variable domain, in which reference TRBV18 and TRBJ2-1 provide the parts outside the CDR3, is NAGVMQNPRHLVRRRGQEARLRCSPMKGHSHVYWYRQLPEEGLKFMVYLQKENIIDESGMPKERFSAEFPKEGPSILRIQQVVRGDSAAYFCASSPIGPGQGDLSQFFGPGTRLTVL.

This chain joins TRBV5-1 and TRBJ2-1, with D possibly being TRBD2 (7 bases). V lost 4 bases and J 2 bases, leaving 19 bases between the germline ends. Germline CDR1 SGHRS, CDR2 YFSETQ. The CDR3 extends over 17 amino acids. This CDR3 reads CASSPLPAGAAYNEQFF. The CDR3 nucleotides read TGCGCCAGCAGCCCTCTGCCGGCGGGGGCAGCCTACAATGAGCAGTTCTTC.

The V and J genes are TRBV6-6 and TRBJ2-7; 11 bases are shared with TRBD1. The CDR3 length is 12 residues. Losses at the gene ends were 6 bases for V and 10 bases for J; bases not matched to a gene: 5. CDR1 is MNHNY and CDR2 is SVGAGI in the germline V gene (reference sequence). The CDR3 spells CASRGGQGGQYV. The CDR3 DNA is TGTGCCAGCAGGGGGGGACAGGGGGGACAGTACGTC.

The chain employs TRBV18 and TRBJ2-4; 7 positions agree with TRBD1. Trimming at V came to 2 bases and at J to 7 bases, leaving 8 bases not matched to a gene. Looked up from germline, CDR1 is KGHSH and CDR2 is LQKENI. This CDR3 spans 15 amino acids. The CDR3, as DNA: TGTGCCAGCTCACCAAGCACAGGGGAGACGAACATTCAGTACTTC. Residues: CASSPSTGETNIQYF.

The CDR3, as DNA: TGTGCCAGCAGCCCCTTGGGGGGGCCCCAGCATTTT. This encodes CASSPLGGPQHF. The rearrangement uses TRBV3-1 (or the pseudogene TRBV3-2) and TRBJ1-5; TRBD1 is a possible D gene (5 bases). In germline, CDR1 is LGHDT, CDR2 YNNKEL (reference sequence). The CDR3 contains 12 residues. Trimming shortened V by 4 bases and J by 9 bases, and 10 bases separated the two germline ends.

The chain employs TRBV5-1 and TRBJ1-2; 7 bases match TRBD1. V gave up 4 bases and J gave up 4 bases; unmatched junction bases: 7. CDR1 is SGHRS, CDR2 YFSETQ, per germline. The CDR3 has 14 residues. For the CDR3, the DNA is TGCGCCAGCAGCCCCGAACAGGGGCGCTATGGCTACACCTTC. It yields the protein CASSPEQGRYGYTF.

The chain joins TRBV19 to TRBJ1-5, with TRBD1 as a possible D gene (6 bases). V was trimmed by 6 bases and J by 7 bases, leaving 16 bases between them. The CDR3 runs to 14 residues. Germline V lookup: CDR1 LNHDA, CDR2 SQIVND (reference sequence). The CDR3 loop is CASSHREQAQPQHF. CDR3 in DNA: TGTGCCAGTAGCCACAGGGAGCAAGCCCAGCCCCAGCATTTT.

This clone was observed a single time. The V call is TRBV28, the J call TRBJ1-2; TRBD1 matches 7 bases. This CDR3 region has 14 residues. The ends lost 3 bases at V and 5 bases at J; junction bases unmatched: 6. Germline V gives CDR1 MDHEN, CDR2 SYDVKM. This CDR3 is CASSLTGIRYGYTF. The CDR3 DNA reads as TGTGCCAGCAGTTTGACAGGGATTCGATATGGCTACACCTTC.

The rearrangement links TRBV24-1 to TRBJ2-3, with 9 bases matching TRBD1. The J segment lost 4 bases and the V segment lost 5 bases, leaving 6 bases of the junction unmatched. Germline CDR1 is KGHDR and CDR2 is SFDVKD. This CDR3 has 15 residues. CDR3 amino acids: CATSVNRGRADTQYF. The DNA of the CDR3 is TGTGCCACCAGTGTTAACAGGGGGCGTGCAGATACGCAGTATTTT.

The chain joins TRBV11-3 to TRBJ2-2, with 10 bases lining up with TRBD2. The V gene end was trimmed by 5 bases and the J gene end by 0 bases; junction bases not matched to a gene: 3. The germline gives CDR1 SGHNT, CDR2 YENEEA. This CDR3 is 16 amino acids long. As DNA, the CDR3 is TGTGCCAGCAGCCCGGGACTAGCGTCGAACACCGGGGAGCTGTTTTTT. Residues: CASSPGLASNTGELFF.

This clone was detected only once. The chain recombines TRBV23-1 with TRBJ1-3; D gene uncertain. TRBV23-1 counts as an open reading frame of uncertain function. Trimming cost V 0 bases and J 3 bases, with 9 bases left between them. This CDR3 spans 15 amino acids. The DNA for the CDR3 is TGCGCCAGCAGTCAATCTCGGGTTTATGGAAACACCATATATTTT. Protein: CASSQSRVYGNTIYF.

The chain is built from TRBV12-5 and TRBJ2-3, with 10 bases matching TRBD1. The CDR3 sequence is 14 residues long. CDR1 and CDR2 (germline): LGHNT, FRNRAP. The trim removed 8 bases at V and 4 bases at J, leaving 6 bases unmatched. This CDR3 is CASTRDRGADTQYF. In DNA, the CDR3 is TGTGCTAGTACACGGGACAGGGGCGCAGATACGCAGTATTTT.

This rearrangement joins TRBV6-5 to TRBJ1-1; possible D gene TRBD1, 5 bases. Between the trimmed V and J ends, which lost 2 bases and 5 bases, there was a span of 9 bases. CDR3 length: 13 residues. CDR1 and CDR2 from the germline V gene are MNHEY and SVGAGI. Written as DNA, the CDR3 is TGTGCCAGCAGTTACGACAGCTTAACTGAAGCTTTCTTT. Protein sequence: CASSYDSLTEAFF.

This sequence joins TRBV24-1 and TRBJ2-3; TRBD2 agrees at 7 bases. CDR1 and CDR2 (germline): KGHDR, SFDVKD. The V and J ends lost 5 bases and 5 bases, in that order; junction bases with no gene match: 9. This CDR3 is 15 amino acids long. CDR3 sequence (DNA): TGTGCCACCAGTGGAGCGCCGGGGGGTGGAGATACGCAGTATTTT. Residues: CATSGAPGGGDTQYF.

The rearrangement joins TRBV6-5 to TRBJ1-3; weak D call: TRBD1 (5 bases). V was trimmed by 0 bases and J by 4 bases, leaving 13 bases between them. The CDR3 contains 16 residues. Germline CDR1 MNHEY, CDR2 SVGAGI. The CDR3 DNA reads TGTGCCAGCAGTTACTCAGGGGCCCGGGAAGGAAACACCATATATTTT. Its translation is CASSYSGAREGNTIYF.